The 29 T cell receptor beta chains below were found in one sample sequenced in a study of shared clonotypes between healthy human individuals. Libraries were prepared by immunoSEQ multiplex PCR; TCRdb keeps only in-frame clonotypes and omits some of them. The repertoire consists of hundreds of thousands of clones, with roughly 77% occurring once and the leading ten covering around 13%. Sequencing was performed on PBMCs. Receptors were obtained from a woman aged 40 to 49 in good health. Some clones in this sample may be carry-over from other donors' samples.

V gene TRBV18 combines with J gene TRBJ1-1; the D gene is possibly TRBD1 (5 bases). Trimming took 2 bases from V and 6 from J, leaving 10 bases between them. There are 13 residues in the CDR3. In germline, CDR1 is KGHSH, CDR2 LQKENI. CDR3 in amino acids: CASSPGAPSEAFF. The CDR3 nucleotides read TGTGCCAGCTCACCAGGGGCACCCTCTGAAGCTTTCTTT.

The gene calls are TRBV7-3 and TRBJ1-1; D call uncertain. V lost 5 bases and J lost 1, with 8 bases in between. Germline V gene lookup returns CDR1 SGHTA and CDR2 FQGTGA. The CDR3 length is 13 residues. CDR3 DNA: TGTGCCAGCAGCCCTACCAAGAACACTGAAGCTTTCTTT. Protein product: CASSPTKNTEAFF.

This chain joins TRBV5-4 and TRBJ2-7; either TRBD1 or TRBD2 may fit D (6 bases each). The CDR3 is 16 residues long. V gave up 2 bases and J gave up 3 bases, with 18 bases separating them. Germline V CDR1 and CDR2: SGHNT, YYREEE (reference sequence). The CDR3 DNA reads TGTGCCAGCAGCTTAAGCGGAACCGGGGGCCTCTACGAGCAGTACTTC. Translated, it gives CASSLSGTGGLYEQYF. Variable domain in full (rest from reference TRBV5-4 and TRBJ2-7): ETGVTQSPTHLIKTRGQQVTLRCSSQSGHNTVSWYQQALGQGPQFIFQYYREEENGRGNFPPRFSGLQFPNYSSELNVNALELDDSALYLCASSLSGTGGLYEQYFGPGTRLTVT.

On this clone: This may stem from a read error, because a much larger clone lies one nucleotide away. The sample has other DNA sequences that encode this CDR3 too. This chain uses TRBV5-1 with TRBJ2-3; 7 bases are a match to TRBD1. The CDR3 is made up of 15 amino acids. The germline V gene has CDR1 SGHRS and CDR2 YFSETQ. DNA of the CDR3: TGCGCCAGCAGCGCGCCAGGGGGAAGCACAGATACACAGTATTTT. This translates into CASSAPGGSTDTQYF.

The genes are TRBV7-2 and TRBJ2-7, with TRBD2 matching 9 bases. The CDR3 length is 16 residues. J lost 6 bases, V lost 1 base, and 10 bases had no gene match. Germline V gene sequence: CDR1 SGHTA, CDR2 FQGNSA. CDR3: CASSLGLAATIVEQYF. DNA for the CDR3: TGTGCCAGCAGCTTAGGACTAGCGGCCACCATTGTCGAGCAGTACTTC.

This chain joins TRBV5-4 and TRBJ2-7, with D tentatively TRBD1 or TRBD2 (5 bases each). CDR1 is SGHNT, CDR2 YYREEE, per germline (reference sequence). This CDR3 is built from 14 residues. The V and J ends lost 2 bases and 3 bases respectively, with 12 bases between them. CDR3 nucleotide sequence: TGTGCCAGCAGCTTCAGGGACGCGGGCTACGAGCAGTACTTC. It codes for CASSFRDAGYEQYF.

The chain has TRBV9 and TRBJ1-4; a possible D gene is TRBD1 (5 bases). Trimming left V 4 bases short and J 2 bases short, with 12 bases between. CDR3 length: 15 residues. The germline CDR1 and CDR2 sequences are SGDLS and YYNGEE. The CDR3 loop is CASSPLGVTNEKLFF. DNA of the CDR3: TGTGCCAGCAGCCCCCTGGGGGTGACTAATGAAAAACTGTTTTTT.

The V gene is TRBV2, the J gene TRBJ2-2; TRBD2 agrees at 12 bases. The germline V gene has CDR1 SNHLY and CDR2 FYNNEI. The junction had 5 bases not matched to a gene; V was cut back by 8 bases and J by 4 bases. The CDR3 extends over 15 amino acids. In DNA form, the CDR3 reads TGTGCCAGCGCCGGACTAGCGGGGCCCACCGGGGAGCTGTTTTTT. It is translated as CASAGLAGPTGELFF.

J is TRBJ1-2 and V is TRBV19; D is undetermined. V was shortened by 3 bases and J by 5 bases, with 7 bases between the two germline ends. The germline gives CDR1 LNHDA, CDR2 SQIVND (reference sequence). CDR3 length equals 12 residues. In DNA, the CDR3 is TGTGCCAGTAGTATGGTGGAGTATGGCTACACCTTC. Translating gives CASSMVEYGYTF.

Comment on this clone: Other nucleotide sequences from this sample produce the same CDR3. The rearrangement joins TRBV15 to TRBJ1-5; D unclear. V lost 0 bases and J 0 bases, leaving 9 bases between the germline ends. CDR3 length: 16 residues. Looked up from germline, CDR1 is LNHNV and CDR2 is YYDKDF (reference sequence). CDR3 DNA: TGTGCCACCAGCAGAGATCTGGGGAATAGCAATCAGCCCCAGCATTTT. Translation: CATSRDLGNSNQPQHF.

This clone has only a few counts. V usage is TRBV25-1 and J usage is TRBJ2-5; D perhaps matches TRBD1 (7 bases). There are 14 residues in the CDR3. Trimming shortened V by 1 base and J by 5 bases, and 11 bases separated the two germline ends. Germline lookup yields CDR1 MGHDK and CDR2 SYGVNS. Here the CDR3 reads CASSEFAGGETQYF. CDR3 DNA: TGTGCCAGCAGTGAATTTGCAGGGGGGGAGACCCAGTACTTC.

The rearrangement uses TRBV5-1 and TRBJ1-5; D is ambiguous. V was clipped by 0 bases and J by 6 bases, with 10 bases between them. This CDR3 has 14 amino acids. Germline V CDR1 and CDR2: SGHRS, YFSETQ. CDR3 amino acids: CASSLDSGSQPQHF. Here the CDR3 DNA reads TGCGCCAGCAGCTTGGATTCCGGGTCTCAGCCCCAGCATTTT.

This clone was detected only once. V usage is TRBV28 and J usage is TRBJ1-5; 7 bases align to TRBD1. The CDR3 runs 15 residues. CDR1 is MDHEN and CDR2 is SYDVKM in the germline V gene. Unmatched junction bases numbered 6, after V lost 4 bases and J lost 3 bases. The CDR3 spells CASSYPDRANQPQHF. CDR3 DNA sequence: TGTGCCAGCAGTTACCCAGACAGGGCCAATCAGCCCCAGCATTTT.

DNA for the CDR3: TGTGCCAGCAGCAGACAGGGAAGAGATGAAAAACTGTTTTTT. Translated, it gives CASSRQGRDEKLFF. The chain couples TRBV7-2 to TRBJ1-4; 7 nucleotides align to TRBD1. V was clipped by 5 bases and J by 6 bases; unmatched bases: 6. The CDR3 spans 14 residues. The germline V gene has CDR1 SGHTA and CDR2 FQGNSA.

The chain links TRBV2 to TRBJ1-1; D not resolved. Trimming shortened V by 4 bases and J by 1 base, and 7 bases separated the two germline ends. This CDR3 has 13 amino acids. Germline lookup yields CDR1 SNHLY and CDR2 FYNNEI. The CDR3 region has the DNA TGTGCCAGCAGTGCGGACGAGAACACTGAAGCTTTCTTT. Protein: CASSADENTEAFF.

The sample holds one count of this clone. CDR3 nucleotides: TGTGCCAGCAGCTTAGAACTCTGGACTAGCGTCCAAGAGACCCAGTACTTC. Protein sequence: CASSLELWTSVQETQYF. This rearrangement joins TRBV11-2 to TRBJ2-5, with 9 positions matching TRBD2. There are 17 residues in the CDR3. Germline V gene data show CDR1 as SGHAT and CDR2 as FQNNGV. The trim removed 0 bases at V and 1 base at J, leaving 6 bases unmatched.

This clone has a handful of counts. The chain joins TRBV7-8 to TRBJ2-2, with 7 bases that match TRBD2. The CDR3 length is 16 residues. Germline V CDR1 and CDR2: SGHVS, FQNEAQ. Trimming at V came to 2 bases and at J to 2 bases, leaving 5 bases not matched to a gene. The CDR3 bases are TGTGCCAGCAGCTTAAACGGCGGGAGAAACACCGGGGAGCTGTTTTTT. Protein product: CASSLNGGRNTGELFF.

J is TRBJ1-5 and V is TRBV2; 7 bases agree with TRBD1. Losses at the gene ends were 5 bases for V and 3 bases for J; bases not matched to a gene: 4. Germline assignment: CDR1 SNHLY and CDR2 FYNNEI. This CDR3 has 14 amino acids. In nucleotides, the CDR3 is TGTGCCAGCAGTCGGGACAGAGACAATCAGCCCCAGCATTTT. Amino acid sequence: CASSRDRDNQPQHF. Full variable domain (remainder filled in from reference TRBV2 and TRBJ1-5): EPEVTQTPSHQVTQMGQEVILRCVPISNHLYFYWYRQILGQKVEFLVSFYNNEISEKSEIFDDQFSVERPDGSNFTLKIRSTKLEDSAMYFCASSRDRDNQPQHFGDGTRLSIL.

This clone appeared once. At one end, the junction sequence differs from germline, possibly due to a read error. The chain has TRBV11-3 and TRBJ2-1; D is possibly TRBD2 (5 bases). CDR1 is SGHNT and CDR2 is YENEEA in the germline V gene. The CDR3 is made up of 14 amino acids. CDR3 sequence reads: CAGSLGMTGNEQFF. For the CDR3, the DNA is TGTGCCGGCAGCTTAGGGATGACGGGGAATGAGCAGTTCTTC.

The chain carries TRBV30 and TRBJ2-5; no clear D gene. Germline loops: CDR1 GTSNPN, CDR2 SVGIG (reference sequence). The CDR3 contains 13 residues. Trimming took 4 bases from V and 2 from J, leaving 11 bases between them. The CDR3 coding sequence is TGTGCCTGGACAGAGCAGATACAAGAGACCCAGTACTTC. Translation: CAWTEQIQETQYF.

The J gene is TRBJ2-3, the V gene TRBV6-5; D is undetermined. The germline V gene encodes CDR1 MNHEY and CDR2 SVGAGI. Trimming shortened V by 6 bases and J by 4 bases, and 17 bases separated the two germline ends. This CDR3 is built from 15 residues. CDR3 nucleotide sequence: TGTGCCAGCAGGACCGGGCCCCCGGGCCCAGATACGCAGTATTTT. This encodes CASRTGPPGPDTQYF.

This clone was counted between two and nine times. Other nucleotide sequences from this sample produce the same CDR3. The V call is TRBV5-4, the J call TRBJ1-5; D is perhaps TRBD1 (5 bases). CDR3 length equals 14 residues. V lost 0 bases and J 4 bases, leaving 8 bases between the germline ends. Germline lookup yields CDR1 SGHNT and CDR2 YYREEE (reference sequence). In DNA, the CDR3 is TGTGCCAGCAGCTTGGATGGGGGGAATCAGCCCCAGCATTTT. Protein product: CASSLDGGNQPQHF.

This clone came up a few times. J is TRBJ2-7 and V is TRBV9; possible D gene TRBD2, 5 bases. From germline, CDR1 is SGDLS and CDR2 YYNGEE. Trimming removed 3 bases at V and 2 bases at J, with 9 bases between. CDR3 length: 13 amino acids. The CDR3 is CASSGSGTYEQYF. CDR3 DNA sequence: TGTGCCAGCAGCGGAAGCGGTACCTACGAGCAGTACTTC.

In DNA, the CDR3 is TGTGCCAGCAGCTCCGGGACAGGGCCCCCCATGAACACTGAAGCTTTCTTT. Translating it yields CASSSGTGPPMNTEAFF. The rearrangement links TRBV7-9 to TRBJ1-1; 9 bases are shared with TRBD1. The CDR3 extends over 17 amino acids. Germline-derived CDR1 and CDR2 are SEHNR and FQNEAQ (reference sequence). V gave up 4 bases and J gave up 0 bases; unmatched junction bases: 9.

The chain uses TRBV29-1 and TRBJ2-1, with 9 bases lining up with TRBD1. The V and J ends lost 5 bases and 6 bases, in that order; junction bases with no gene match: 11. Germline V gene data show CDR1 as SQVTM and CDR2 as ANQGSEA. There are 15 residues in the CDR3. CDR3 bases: TGCAGCGTTACGCGCGGGACAGGGACGTTCAATGAGCAGTTCTTC. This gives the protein CSVTRGTGTFNEQFF.

The CDR3 DNA reads TGTGCCAGCAGTTCACCGCTCAGGGGAGGTAACTATGGCTACACCTTC. Its translation is CASSSPLRGGNYGYTF. The V and J genes are TRBV6-6 and TRBJ1-2, with D tentatively TRBD1 (6 bases). V was clipped by 4 bases and J by 1 base, with 16 bases between them. CDR3 length equals 16 residues. CDR1 is MNHNY and CDR2 is SVGAGI in the germline V gene (reference sequence).

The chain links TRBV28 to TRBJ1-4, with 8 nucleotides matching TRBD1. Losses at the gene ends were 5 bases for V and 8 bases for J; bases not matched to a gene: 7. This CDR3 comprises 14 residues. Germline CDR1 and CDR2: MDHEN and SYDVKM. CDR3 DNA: TGTGCCAGCAGTCCTCAGGGGGCTTGGGAAAAACTGTTTTTT. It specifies CASSPQGAWEKLFF.

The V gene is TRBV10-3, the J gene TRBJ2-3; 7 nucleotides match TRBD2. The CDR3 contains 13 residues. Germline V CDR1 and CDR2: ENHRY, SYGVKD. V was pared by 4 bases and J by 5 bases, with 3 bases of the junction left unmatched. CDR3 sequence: CAISGEGVDTQYF. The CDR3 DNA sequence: TGTGCCATCAGTGGGGAGGGAGTAGATACGCAGTATTTT.

CDR3 nucleotide sequence: TGTGCCAGCTCAGCAATACAGGGGGACTACGAGCAGTACTTC. It translates to CASSAIQGDYEQYF. The gene calls are TRBV18 and TRBJ2-7, with 8 nucleotides matching TRBD1. The germline CDR1 and CDR2 sequences are KGHSH and LQKENI. The CDR3 runs to 14 residues. Trimming cost V 5 bases and J 3 bases; bases outside gene matches: 6.